A single sample gave rise to the 12 T cell receptor beta chains below, sequenced in a study of response to subunit inactivated influenza vaccine. TCRdb itself ran the RT-PCR reads through MiXCR, one entry per CDR3 protein. The sample holds under 550,000 distinct CDR3 sequences, less than 7.5% seen once. The sequencing here drew on PBMCs from blood, taken less than 30 months after vaccination. These receptors all come from a man aged 50 to 69 who received an inactivated influenza vaccine.

This chain uses TRBV4-1 with TRBJ1-5; weak D call: TRBD1 (6 bases). V shed 0 bases and J shed 4 bases, with 13 bases lying between them. The CDR3 has 16 amino acids. Germline V gene sequence: CDR1 MGHRA, CDR2 YSYEKL. The CDR3, as DNA: TGCGCCAGCAGCCAAGATGGGGGGCCCTTAAATCAGCCCCAGCATTTT. Translated, it gives CASSQDGGPLNQPQHF.

The chain has TRBV7-2 and TRBJ2-1; D gene unclear. Germline V gene lookup returns CDR1 SGHTA and CDR2 FQGNSA. This CDR3 has 14 residues. With 2 bases removed from V and 7 bases from J, the gap between germline ends came to 12 bases. The CDR3 here is CASSLRSSSNEQFF. The DNA for the CDR3 is TGTGCCAGCAGCTTACGCTCTTCTTCTAATGAGCAGTTCTTC.

This clonotype was seen ten or more times. The chain has TRBV27 and TRBJ1-6; weak D call: TRBD1 (5 bases). Trimming took off 6 bases at V and 7 bases at J, with 13 bases between the two ends. The CDR3 runs 14 residues. Per germline, CDR1 MNHEY and CDR2 SMNVEV (reference sequence). CDR3 in amino acids: CASSPGRWNSPLHF. The CDR3 bases are TGTGCCAGCAGCCCGGGACGGTGGAATTCACCCCTCCACTTT.

This clonotype has ten or more counts. The rearrangement uses TRBV9 and TRBJ2-1; 8 bases fit TRBD1. CDR1 and CDR2 (germline): SGDLS, YYNGEE. Trimming at V came to 5 bases and at J to 1 base, leaving 5 bases not matched to a gene. CDR3 length: 15 amino acids. In nucleotides, the CDR3 is TGTGCCAGCAGTGAAACAGGGGGATCCTACAATGAGCAGTTCTTC. Protein: CASSETGGSYNEQFF.

This clonotype was recorded at least ten times. The V and J genes are TRBV15 and TRBJ1-5; D may be TRBD1 (5 bases). V gave up 4 bases and J gave up 3 bases, with 7 bases separating them. The CDR3 runs 13 residues. Germline V CDR1 and CDR2: LNHNV, YYDKDF (reference sequence). CDR3 region: CATSKGTNQPQHF. For the CDR3, the DNA is TGTGCCACCAGCAAAGGGACCAATCAGCCCCAGCATTTT.

V gene TRBV12-5 combines with J gene TRBJ2-2, with 7 bases identical to TRBD2. The trim removed 0 bases at V and 6 bases at J, leaving 7 bases unmatched. The germline V gene has CDR1 LGHNT and CDR2 FRNRAP. The CDR3 consists of 16 residues. This chain's CDR3 is CASGLVTSSFSGELFF. Written as DNA, the CDR3 is TGTGCTAGTGGTTTGGTGACTAGCTCTTTTTCCGGGGAGCTGTTTTTT.

The V gene is TRBV25-1, the J gene TRBJ2-1, with D perhaps matching TRBD2 (6 bases). Deletions cut 5 bases from V and 9 bases from J, with 17 bases between. The V gene's germline CDR1 is MGHDK and CDR2 SYGVNS. The CDR3 extends over 14 amino acids. CDR3 nucleotides: TGTGCCAGCAGTTCGACGGGAGTATCGGGTGAGCAGTTCTTC. Translated, it gives CASSSTGVSGEQFF.

The gene calls are TRBV7-9 and TRBJ2-7; D gene uncertain. The CDR3 totals 13 residues. The V end lost 5 bases, the J end lost 3 bases, and 11 bases lay between the germline ends. Germline V lookup: CDR1 SEHNR, CDR2 FQNEAQ (reference sequence). The CDR3 bases are TGTGCCAGCAGCCTCGGTCCTGTCTACGAGCAGTACTTC. It codes for CASSLGPVYEQYF.

Only a few counts were recorded for this clonotype. This chain links TRBV18 with TRBJ1-1; maybe TRBD1 (5 bases). Trimming removed 2 bases from V and 4 bases from J, with 14 bases in between. The germline CDR1 and CDR2 sequences are KGHSH and LQKENI. The CDR3 runs to 15 residues. The CDR3, as DNA: TGTGCCAGCTCACCAAAAGACAGAGGCGGCACTGAAGCTTTCTTT. As protein: CASSPKDRGGTEAFF.

The chain combines TRBV28 with TRBJ2-2; D is ambiguous. The V gene lost 4 bases and the J gene lost 7 bases, with 19 bases spanning the gap. Germline V lookup: CDR1 MDHEN, CDR2 SYDVKM. CDR3 size: 16 residues. The CDR3 DNA is TGTGCCAGCAGTTGGTCTGGGTCTTTTCGTGGCGGGGAGCTGTTTTTT. Translated, it gives CASSWSGSFRGGELFF.

V gene TRBV14 combines with J gene TRBJ2-1; TRBD1 matches 7 bases. The trim removed 2 bases at V and 0 bases at J, leaving 4 bases unmatched. Germline values: CDR1 SGHDN, CDR2 FVKESK. The CDR3 sequence is 16 residues long. CDR3 in DNA: TGTGCCAGCAGCCAACGTCGGGACAGCTCCTACAATGAGCAGTTCTTC. Translation gives CASSQRRDSSYNEQFF. Using reference TRBV14 and TRBJ2-1 for the parts outside the CDR3, the full variable domain is EAGVTQFPSHSVIEKGQTVTLRCDPISGHDNLYWYRRVMGKEIKFLLHFVKESKQDESGMPNNRFLAERTGGTYSTLKVQPAELEDSGVYFCASSQRRDSSYNEQFFGPGTRLTVL.

This clonotype came up a few times. This sequence joins TRBV5-1 and TRBJ2-3, with 7 nucleotides matching TRBD2. With 3 bases clipped from V and 6 bases from J, the junction kept 10 bases outside the gene matches. CDR3 length equals 15 residues. The germline gives CDR1 SGHRS, CDR2 YFSETQ. CDR3 bases: TGCGCCAGCAGCTCCGGGACGACGGGGGGTGATACGCAGTATTTT. Encoded protein: CASSSGTTGGDTQYF.